This T cell receptor (beta chain) was identified in a study of blood T cell repertoires in COVID-19 (dated by TCRdb to about 2020). In terms of the full investigation: Samples from collaborators originated in the United States, Italy and Spain and spanned both the acute and convalescent phases of COVID-19. The dataset comprised deeply sampled blood TCRbeta repertoires from subjects exposed to, actively infected with, or recovered from COVID-19. HLA class I and class II types, where available, came from metadata supplied by the sample provider rather than from assay-based typing. The repertoires were released in a freely available public database meant as a resource for research on the immune response to SARS-CoV-2. The samples were drawn from two sources: the first 160 participants of the ongoing ImmuneRACE study, and 1,200 or so subjects contributed by 6 global collaborators. Nearly every sample came with metadata listing a de-identified subject ID, COVID-19 status, age in years and sex. The prospective study material was composed of cDNA or gDNA derived from T cells, B-cell-depleted T cells, or PBMCs.

Details on this clone: Its binding antigen is unknown. Base qualities are not recorded, but no much larger clone differs from it by a single base.

Whole blood was collected in K2EDTA tubes by collaborating institutions according to the institutions' own protocols. Collaborator samples were shipped for TCRbeta analysis as frozen whole blood, isolated PBMCs, or DNA extracted from either sample type. TCRbeta CDR3 regions were amplified from genomic DNA using the immunoSEQ Assay, a bias-controlled multiplex PCR. The authors' pipeline ran thus. Nucleated cell counts per sample were estimated from amplification of reference gene primers within the assay. To quantify the absolute abundance of each unique TCRbeta CDR3 rearrangement, sequence reads were collapsed and filtered. Productive Simpson clonality was computed per sample as the square root of Simpson's diversity index over productive rearrangements. Drawn from immuneACCESS, this table holds only the in-frame rearrangements with V and J called that TCRdb kept. Clones are partly lost; checked studies trace under half to an unresolved V gene and leave the rest unexplained. V, J and clone size are taken as reported in that table, and D and trimming were inferred from the DNA itself. The sample data list some 210,000 clones, and under 95% of these were observed just once. The ten most abundant clones make up around 1.2% of the sample.

Inclusive of the bounding cysteine and phenylalanine, the CDR3 is 13 residues long. Only the CDR3 region is kept as DNA, spanning 39 bases read in frame from base 1. The V and J ends are trimmed by 5 bases and 1 base, leaving 9 bases between them. Sequences MNHEY (CDR1) and SVGAGI (CDR2) are obtained from the germline V gene. The paper's findings and limits, for the study overall: The quantity of clinical and demographic metadata differed by source and by participant and was supplied without curation.

The TCR was taken from a young man with acute or convalescent COVID-19. Sequenced material: peripheral blood. The rearranged segments are TRBV6-5 and TRBJ2-7; D gene: possibly TRBD1, on 6 matching bases. The CDR3 here reads CASSRQESYEQYF. The DNA reads as follows: TGTGCCAGCAGTCGACAGGAATCCTACGAGCAGTACTTC.